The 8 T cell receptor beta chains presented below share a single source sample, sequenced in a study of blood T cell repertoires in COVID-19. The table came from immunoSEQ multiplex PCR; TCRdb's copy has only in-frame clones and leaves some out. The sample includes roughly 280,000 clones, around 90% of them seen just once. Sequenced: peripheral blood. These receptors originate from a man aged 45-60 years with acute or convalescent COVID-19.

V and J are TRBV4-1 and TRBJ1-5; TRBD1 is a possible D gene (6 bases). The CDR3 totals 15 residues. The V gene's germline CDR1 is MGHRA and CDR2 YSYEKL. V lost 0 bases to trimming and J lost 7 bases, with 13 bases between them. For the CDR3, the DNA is TGCGCCAGCAGCCAAGAAAGCAGGGGACGCCAGCCCCAGCATTTT. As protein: CASSQESRGRQPQHF.

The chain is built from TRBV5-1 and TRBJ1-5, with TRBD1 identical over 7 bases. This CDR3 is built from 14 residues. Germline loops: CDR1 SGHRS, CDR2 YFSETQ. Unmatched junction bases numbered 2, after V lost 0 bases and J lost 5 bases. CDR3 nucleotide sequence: TGCGCCAGCAGCTTGGCAGGGGGTCATCAGCCCCAGCATTTT. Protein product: CASSLAGGHQPQHF.

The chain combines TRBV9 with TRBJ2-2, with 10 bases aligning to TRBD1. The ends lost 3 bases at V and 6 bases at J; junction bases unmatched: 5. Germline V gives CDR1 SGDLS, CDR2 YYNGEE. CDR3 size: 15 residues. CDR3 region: CASSERQGASGELFF. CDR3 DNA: TGTGCCAGCAGCGAACGACAGGGGGCTTCCGGGGAGCTGTTTTTT.

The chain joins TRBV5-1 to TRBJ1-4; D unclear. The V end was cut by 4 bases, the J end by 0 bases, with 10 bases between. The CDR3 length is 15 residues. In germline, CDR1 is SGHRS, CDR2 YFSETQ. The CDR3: CASSPQDPTNEKLFF. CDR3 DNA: TGCGCCAGCAGCCCTCAGGATCCAACTAATGAAAAACTGTTTTTT.

CDR3: CASSPRDMNTEAFF. CDR3 nucleotides: TGTGCCAGCTCACCAAGGGACATGAACACTGAAGCTTTCTTT. The genes are TRBV18 and TRBJ1-1; TRBD1 is a possible D gene (6 bases). CDR1 is KGHSH and CDR2 is LQKENI in the germline V gene. V lost 2 bases and J 0 bases, leaving 7 bases between the germline ends. CDR3 length: 14 amino acids. Based on the CDR3 plus reference TRBV18 and TRBJ1-1, the full variable domain is NAGVMQNPRHLVRRRGQEARLRCSPMKGHSHVYWYRQLPEEGLKFMVYLQKENIIDESGMPKERFSAEFPKEGPSILRIQQVVRGDSAAYFCASSPRDMNTEAFFGQGTRLTVV.

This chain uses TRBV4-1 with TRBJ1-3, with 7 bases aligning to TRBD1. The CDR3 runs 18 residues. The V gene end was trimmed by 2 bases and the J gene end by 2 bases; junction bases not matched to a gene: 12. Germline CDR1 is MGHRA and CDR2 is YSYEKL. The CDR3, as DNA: TGCGCCAGCAGCCAAACCCTTACACAGGGGTTACCTGGAAACACCATATATTTT. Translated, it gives CASSQTLTQGLPGNTIYF.

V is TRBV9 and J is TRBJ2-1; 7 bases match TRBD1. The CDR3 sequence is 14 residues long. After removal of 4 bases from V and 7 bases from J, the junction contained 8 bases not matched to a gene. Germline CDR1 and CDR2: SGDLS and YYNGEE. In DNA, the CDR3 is TGTGCCAGCAGCCAAGGACAGGAGTGGAATGAGCAGTTCTTC. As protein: CASSQGQEWNEQFF. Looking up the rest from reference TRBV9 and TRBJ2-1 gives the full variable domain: DSGVTQTPKHLITATGQRVTLRCSPRSGDLSVYWYQQSLDQGLQFLIQYYNGEERAKGNILERFSAQQFPDLHSELNLSSLELGDSALYFCASSQGQEWNEQFFGPGTRLTVL.

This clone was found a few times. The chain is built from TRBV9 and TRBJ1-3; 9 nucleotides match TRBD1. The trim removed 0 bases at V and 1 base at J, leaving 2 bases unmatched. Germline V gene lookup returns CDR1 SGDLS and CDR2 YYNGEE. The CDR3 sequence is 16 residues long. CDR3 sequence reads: CASSVGTGVSGNTIYF. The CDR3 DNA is TGTGCCAGCAGCGTAGGGACAGGGGTTTCTGGAAACACCATATATTTT.